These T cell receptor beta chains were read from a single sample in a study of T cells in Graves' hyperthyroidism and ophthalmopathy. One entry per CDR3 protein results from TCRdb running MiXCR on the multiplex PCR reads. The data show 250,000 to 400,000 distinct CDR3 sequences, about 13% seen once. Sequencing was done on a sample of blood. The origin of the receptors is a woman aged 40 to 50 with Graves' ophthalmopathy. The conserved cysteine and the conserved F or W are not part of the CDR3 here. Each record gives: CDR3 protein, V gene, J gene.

CDR3 protein: ASSIRSGSEQY; V gene: TRBV19; J gene: TRBJ2-7
CDR3 protein: SASIPQGRETQY; V gene: TRBV20-1; J gene: TRBJ2-5
CDR3 protein: ASATDRVVITEAF; V gene: TRBV2; J gene: TRBJ1-1
CDR3 protein: ASSDPPDAGPSSYEQY; V gene: TRBV2; J gene: TRBJ2-7
CDR3 protein: ASSSLSGVSTDTQY; V gene: TRBV12-3/TRBV12-4; J gene: TRBJ2-3
CDR3 protein: AAGINLYEQY; V gene: TRBV2; J gene: TRBJ2-7
CDR3 protein: AWARGVTNNEQF; V gene: TRBV30; J gene: TRBJ2-1
CDR3 protein: SVSRGGLMNTEAF; V gene: TRBV29-1; J gene: TRBJ1-1
CDR3 protein: ASGQAEGREQY; V gene: TRBV5-1; J gene: TRBJ2-7
CDR3 protein: ASSLYRNSPLH; V gene: TRBV7-2; J gene: TRBJ1-6
CDR3 protein: ASSFLQGTDTQY; V gene: TRBV28; J gene: TRBJ2-3
CDR3 protein: ASSQHRGTGGYNEQF; V gene: TRBV4-1; J gene: TRBJ2-1
CDR3 protein: ASSLDPGADTEAF; V gene: TRBV5-1; J gene: TRBJ1-1
CDR3 protein: ASSYLAGDYNEQF; V gene: TRBV4-1; J gene: TRBJ2-1
CDR3 protein: ASSLTRQGTDTQY; V gene: TRBV12-3/TRBV12-4; J gene: TRBJ2-3
CDR3 protein: ASSFYSDTSTDTQY; V gene: TRBV7-9; J gene: TRBJ2-3
CDR3 protein: SAKGSGVSGTDTQY; V gene: TRBV29-1; J gene: TRBJ2-3
CDR3 protein: ASSPGRGWSTGELF; V gene: TRBV7-9; J gene: TRBJ2-2
CDR3 protein: ASSLGGLAGGYNEQF; V gene: TRBV7-9; J gene: TRBJ2-1
CDR3 protein: ASSGGAGVGWEQY; V gene: TRBV9; J gene: TRBJ2-7
CDR3 protein: ASSLGLAGVGAKNIQY; V gene: TRBV13; J gene: TRBJ2-4
CDR3 protein: ATDPRGISGNTIY; V gene: TRBV10-3; J gene: TRBJ1-3
CDR3 protein: ASSVATGESDGYT; V gene: TRBV9; J gene: TRBJ1-2
CDR3 protein: ASSYVALGNSPLH; V gene: TRBV6-5; J gene: TRBJ1-6
CDR3 protein: ASSPRDRGQSGELF; V gene: TRBV12-3/TRBV12-4; J gene: TRBJ2-2
CDR3 protein: SVVAGGRETQY; V gene: TRBV29-1; J gene: TRBJ2-5